This T cell receptor (beta chain) is from a study of T cells in Graves' hyperthyroidism and ophthalmopathy (dated by TCRdb to between 2018 and 2021). About the investigation overall: Peripheral blood samples were taken at initial diagnosis, before any treatment was given. In addition, the study compared T-cell repertoires in thyroid tissue and in blood from six Graves' hyperthyroidism patients. Prospective prediction of ophthalmopathy was tested in an independent validation cohort of 18 to 20 hyperthyroidism patients and some 17 patients who later progressed to ophthalmopathy. TCR Vbeta CDR3 sequencing of approximately 140 peripheral blood samples (around 45 ophthalmopathy, under 80 hyperthyroidism and about 17 progressor patients) is reported in the paper. The approximately 98 discovery patients were randomly divided into training and test sets at a 7:3 ratio. To identify distinguishing TCR V-J signatures, a discovery cohort of about 95 patients was used, comprising 43 with Graves' ophthalmopathy and some 57 with stable Graves' hyperthyroidism. Once sampling was done, hyperthyroidism patients were given methimazole at a starting dose of 30 mg daily, whereas ophthalmopathy patients were given high-dose intravenous methylprednisolone.

A patient counted as having stable Graves' hyperthyroidism if no progression to ophthalmopathy occurred over 18 months of follow-up. The hyperthyroidism patients were between 18 and 65 years old and newly diagnosed, with a disease duration of less than 2 months. Exclusion was applied to patients with uncontrolled infections, other autoimmune diseases, pregnancy or lactation. Clinical symptoms, serum thyroxine and TRAb, thyroid ultrasound, and orbital computed tomography formed the basis for the diagnoses. PBMCs were separated from 8 to 10 ml of fresh peripheral blood using Ficoll-Paque density gradient centrifugation. Trizol reagent was used to extract total RNA, and RNA quality was then checked on an Agilent 2100 Bioanalyzer. Points the paper makes about the study in general: During validation, the model predicted progression to ophthalmopathy a median of roughly six months ahead of onset, with more than 55% sensitivity and almost 75% specificity. Most expanded thyroid clonotypes (frequency above 0.001) were also detected in blood, suggesting blood repertoires may reflect thyroid immune responses. Ophthalmopathy was separated from stable hyperthyroidism by a 13 V-J signature model, with around 90% sensitivity and approximately 84% specificity obtained in cross-validation and 80%/75% obtained in testing. No statistical method was used to fix the sample size in advance, and group allocation was not hidden from the investigators.

The table lists this clonotype with many counts. Its antigen is currently not known. Qualities for individual bases were not recorded, and no much larger clone is one base off. The TCR beta CDR3 regions were amplified from the RNA transcripts. For the first round of RT-PCR on the TCR CDR3, the HTBI primer set was used together with the Qiagen OneStep RT-PCR kit. Libraries were constructed in a second round of multiplex PCR, after which size selection and purification were carried out. Sequencing of the libraries was done on an Illumina HiSeq2000 using paired-end 100 bp reads. Turning to the authors' computational methods: Raw data were processed with SOAPnuke, discarding reads with adapters, uncalled bases, mean Phred below 15, or no exact constant-primer or identifier match. High-quality paired reads were merged using COPE v1.2.5, and each unique nucleotide sequence was defined as a clonotype. MiTCR v1.1 was used to align the clonotypes against IMGT TRBV, TRBD and TRBJ reference segments. The analysis included only V-J combinations with a frequency above 0.0001, which together covered 99.2% of the repertoires. A TCS score was defined as the ratio of F50 (clonal expansion) to E x V (chaos), with BLOSUM62-based TCRdist applied between CDR3 peptides within each V-J. Welch's t-statistics and random forest reduced roughly 500 V-J features to roughly 13, which were used in a naive Bayes classifier (R e1071). TCRdb's own reprocessing of the public reads used fastp at Q25 and MiXCR and kept productive beta chains. All rows with the same CDR3 protein become a single entry with the most common DNA and genes. The V and J calls reflect TCRdb's pipeline rather than the authors' work. This sample lists about 350,000 distinct CDR3 sequences; approximately 20% were detected once. About 3.5% of the sample belongs to the ten largest clones.

From the cysteine through the phenylalanine, the CDR3 covers 15 amino acids. The read is trimmed to its CDR3 DNA, 45 bases read in frame from base 1. CDR1 is given as SGHRS and CDR2 as YFSETQ, both from the germline V gene. Trimming removed 0 bases from V and 0 bases from J, leaving 9 bases between the germline ends. The chain uses TRBV5-1 and TRBJ1-1; TRBD1 is a weak D gene call, 5 bases matching. This TCR derives from a woman aged 18 to 35 with Graves' hyperthyroidism. Sample: blood. This receptor carries the CDR3 CASSLVGGMNTEAFF. The DNA sequence is TGCGCCAGCAGCTTGGTTGGGGGAATGAACACTGAAGCTTTCTTT.